These T cell receptor beta chains were read from a single sample in a study of blood T cell repertoires in COVID-19. Profiling relied on immunoSEQ multiplex PCR, and the TCRdb table lists in-frame clones only, not all of them. In the table there are a few hundred thousand clones, around 89% of which are singletons. Sample: peripheral blood. All receptors derive from a man aged 25-45 years with acute or convalescent COVID-19. Both conserved end residues are part of each CDR3. D genes are given only for firm matches. For some rows the clone size is stated as once, few or many, or as a class when expanded; others skip it.

clone size: .; D gene: .; J gene: TRBJ2-6; V gene: TRBV5-4; CDR3 DNA: TGTGCCAGCAGCTTGGTTTTCCACTCTGGGGCCAACGTCCTGACTTTC; CDR3 protein: CASSLVFHSGANVLTF
clone size: .; D gene: .; J gene: TRBJ1-6; V gene: TRBV30; CDR3 DNA: TGTGCCTGGACAGACTTCTCCCTTTATAATTCACCCCTCCACTTT; CDR3 protein: CAWTDFSLYNSPLHF
clone size: .; D gene: TRBD2; J gene: TRBJ2-7; V gene: TRBV3-1/TRBV3-2; CDR3 DNA: TGTGCCAGCAGCCAAGACGGACTAGCGGCTTACGAGCAGTACTTC; CDR3 protein: CASSQDGLAAYEQYF
clone size: .; D gene: TRBD2; J gene: TRBJ2-5; V gene: TRBV7-2; CDR3 DNA: TGTGCCAGCAGATTGGCGGTGGCGGGGGTCGTGGAGACCCAGTACTTC; CDR3 protein: CASRLAVAGVVETQYF
clone size: .; D gene: .; J gene: TRBJ1-2; V gene: TRBV14; CDR3 DNA: TGTGCCAGCAGCCATAACAGGGTGGGCTACACCTTC; CDR3 protein: CASSHNRVGYTF
clone size: .; D gene: .; J gene: TRBJ2-1; V gene: TRBV6-1; CDR3 DNA: TGTGCCAGCAGTGAAGCGGGTCGTCAGGGCCACGGTGAGCAGTTCTTC; CDR3 protein: CASSEAGRQGHGEQFF
clone size: .; D gene: TRBD1; J gene: TRBJ2-1; V gene: TRBV5-4; CDR3 DNA: TGTGCCAGCAGCCCGTGGACAGGACTCAATGAGCAGTTCTTC; CDR3 protein: CASSPWTGLNEQFF
clone size: .; D gene: TRBD1; J gene: TRBJ1-6; V gene: TRBV9; CDR3 DNA: TGTGCCAGCAGCGTAACAGGGGGCGATTCACCCCTCCACTTT; CDR3 protein: CASSVTGGDSPLHF
clone size: few; D gene: .; J gene: TRBJ1-5; V gene: TRBV28; CDR3 DNA: TGTGCCAGCTGCGACAGGAGGCAATATAGCAATCAGCCCCAGCATTTT; CDR3 protein: CASCDRRQYSNQPQHF
clone size: few; D gene: TRBD1; J gene: TRBJ1-4; V gene: TRBV5-1; CDR3 DNA: TGCGCCAGCAGCTTGACGAGCAGGGGGAATAATGAAAAACTGTTTTTT; CDR3 protein: CASSLTSRGNNEKLFF
clone size: once; D gene: TRBD1; J gene: TRBJ1-1; V gene: TRBV18; CDR3 DNA: TGTGCCAGCTCACCTTCGACAGGGAAGGTAGCTGAAGCTTTCTTT; CDR3 protein: CASSPSTGKVAEAFF
clone size: .; D gene: TRBD1; J gene: TRBJ2-5; V gene: TRBV3-1/TRBV3-2; CDR3 DNA: TGTGCCAGCAGCCAGATGACAGGGGGCGGAGAGACCCAGTACTTC; CDR3 protein: CASSQMTGGGETQYF
clone size: .; D gene: TRBD1; J gene: TRBJ1-2; V gene: TRBV27; CDR3 DNA: TGTGCCAGCAGTTCAGACAGGGACCGGACTGGCTACACCTTC; CDR3 protein: CASSSDRDRTGYTF
clone size: .; D gene: .; J gene: TRBJ1-2; V gene: TRBV29-1; CDR3 DNA: TGCAGCGTCCTTACAGGAGCTAACTATGGCTACACCTTC; CDR3 protein: CSVLTGANYGYTF
clone size: .; D gene: .; J gene: TRBJ1-2; V gene: TRBV2; CDR3 DNA: TGTGCCAGCAGTGACCAAGGACAGAGCTATGGCTACACCTTC; CDR3 protein: CASSDQGQSYGYTF
clone size: once; D gene: .; J gene: TRBJ2-7; V gene: TRBV29-1; CDR3 DNA: TGCAGCGTTCAGGATGTATACGAGCAGTACTTC; CDR3 protein: CSVQDVYEQYF
clone size: few; D gene: .; J gene: TRBJ1-3; V gene: TRBV28; CDR3 DNA: TGTGCCAGCAGTCCCGCGGGGGGCTCTGGAAACACCATATATTTT; CDR3 protein: CASSPAGGSGNTIYF
clone size: .; D gene: .; J gene: TRBJ2-5; V gene: TRBV10-3; CDR3 DNA: TGTGCCATCAGCCGGGCCATTGGCGGGGAGACCCAGTACTTC; CDR3 protein: CAISRAIGGETQYF
clone size: .; D gene: TRBD1; J gene: TRBJ2-1; V gene: TRBV28; CDR3 DNA: TGTGCCAGCAGTCCCCCGAGGGGGACAGCAACTTACAATGAGCAGTTCTTC; CDR3 protein: CASSPPRGTATYNEQFF
clone size: .; D gene: TRBD1; J gene: TRBJ1-6; V gene: TRBV28; CDR3 DNA: TGTGCCAGCAGCACAGGGGCGCCCCTCCACTTT; CDR3 protein: CASSTGAPLHF
clone size: .; D gene: .; J gene: TRBJ2-3; V gene: TRBV24-1; CDR3 DNA: TGTGCCACCAGTGATAGGAGACAGGCTACAGATACGCAGTATTTT; CDR3 protein: CATSDRRQATDTQYF
clone size: .; D gene: TRBD1; J gene: TRBJ1-5; V gene: TRBV15; CDR3 DNA: TGTGCCACCAGCATTCAGGGGGCTCGGAGCAATCAGCCCCAGCATTTT; CDR3 protein: CATSIQGARSNQPQHF
clone size: .; D gene: .; J gene: TRBJ2-2; V gene: TRBV7-2; CDR3 DNA: TGTGCCAGCAGTCTTTTTCGGGGGGAGCTGTTTTTT; CDR3 protein: CASSLFRGELFF
clone size: .; D gene: .; J gene: TRBJ2-1; V gene: TRBV24-1; CDR3 DNA: TGTGCCACCAGTGATCCTCCCCTACACAATGAGCAGTTCTTC; CDR3 protein: CATSDPPLHNEQFF
clone size: once; D gene: .; J gene: TRBJ1-6; V gene: TRBV28; CDR3 DNA: TGTGCCAGCAGTTTGGTGGGCAATTCACCCCTCCACTTT; CDR3 protein: CASSLVGNSPLHF
clone size: once; D gene: TRBD1; J gene: TRBJ2-7; V gene: TRBV7-9; CDR3 DNA: TGTGCCAGCAGCAGGGGGCCAAGCTCCTACGAGCAGTACTTC; CDR3 protein: CASSRGPSSYEQYF
clone size: .; D gene: .; J gene: TRBJ1-1; V gene: TRBV5-4; CDR3 DNA: TGTGCCAGCAGCTTGGAACGTGGAGGGCCGGCGGCGAACACTGAAGCTTTCTTT; CDR3 protein: CASSLERGGPAANTEAFF
clone size: few; D gene: TRBD1; J gene: TRBJ1-2; V gene: TRBV5-5; CDR3 DNA: TGTGCCAGCAGCCGGGGGACAGGGGTGGACGGCTACACCTTC; CDR3 protein: CASSRGTGVDGYTF
clone size: .; D gene: .; J gene: TRBJ2-7; V gene: TRBV5-6; CDR3 DNA: TGTGCCAGCCAGACTAACTCCTACGAGCAGTACTTC; CDR3 protein: CASQTNSYEQYF
clone size: .; D gene: .; J gene: TRBJ2-5; V gene: TRBV7-2; CDR3 DNA: TGTGCCAGCAGCTTATTTGGCAGGCAAGAGACCCAGTACTTC; CDR3 protein: CASSLFGRQETQYF
clone size: .; D gene: .; J gene: TRBJ1-1; V gene: TRBV7-9; CDR3 DNA: TGTGCCAGCAGGGACGGAGGTAACGCTGAAGCTTTCTTT; CDR3 protein: CASRDGGNAEAFF
clone size: .; D gene: .; J gene: TRBJ2-2; V gene: TRBV15; CDR3 DNA: TGTGCCACCAGCAGAGATCCCCCAGGCTCCGGGGAGCTGTTTTTT; CDR3 protein: CATSRDPPGSGELFF
clone size: .; D gene: .; J gene: TRBJ2-7; V gene: TRBV7-2; CDR3 DNA: TGTGCCAGCAGCTTAGTGGGCAGGGGATCGGCCTACGAGCAGTACTTC; CDR3 protein: CASSLVGRGSAYEQYF